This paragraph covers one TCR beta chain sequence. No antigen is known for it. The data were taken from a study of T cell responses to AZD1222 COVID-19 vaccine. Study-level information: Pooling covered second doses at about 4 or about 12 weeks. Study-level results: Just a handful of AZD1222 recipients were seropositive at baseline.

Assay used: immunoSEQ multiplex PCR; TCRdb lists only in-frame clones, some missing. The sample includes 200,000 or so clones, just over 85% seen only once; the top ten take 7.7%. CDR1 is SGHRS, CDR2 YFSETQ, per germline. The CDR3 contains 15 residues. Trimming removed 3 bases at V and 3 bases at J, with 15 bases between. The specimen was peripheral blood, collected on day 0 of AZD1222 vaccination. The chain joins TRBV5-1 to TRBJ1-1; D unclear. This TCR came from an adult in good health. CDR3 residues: CASSSGLLGDTEAFF. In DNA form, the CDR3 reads TGCGCCAGCAGCTCTGGACTTTTAGGAGACACTGAAGCTTTCTTT.